This entry lists 2 T cell receptor beta chains sequenced from one sample in a study of blood T cell repertoires in COVID-19. Assay used: immunoSEQ multiplex PCR; TCRdb lists only in-frame clones, some missing. The data show around 80,000 clones, 70% to 85% seen once. The sequenced sample was peripheral blood. The origin of the receptors is a man between 45 and 60 years old with active or convalescent COVID-19.

The CDR3 here is CASKLRDRGLYEQYF. CDR3 sequence (DNA): TGTGCCAGTAAACTCCGGGACAGGGGGCTTTACGAGCAGTACTTC. V usage is TRBV19 and J usage is TRBJ2-7, with 12 bases identical to TRBD1. Trimming cost V 7 bases and J 4 bases; bases outside gene matches: 8. The CDR3 runs to 15 residues. In germline, CDR1 is LNHDA, CDR2 SQIVND (reference sequence).

This CDR3 reads CASSRASGSHSPLHF. The CDR3 DNA sequence: TGTGCCAGCAGCCGGGCTTCCGGGAGCCATTCACCCCTCCACTTT. The rearrangement joins TRBV14 to TRBJ1-6; D call uncertain. Trimming stripped 4 bases from V and 8 bases from J, with 15 bases between. CDR1 is SGHDN and CDR2 is FVKESK in the germline V gene. This CDR3 comprises 15 residues.